This T cell receptor beta chain was sequenced during a study of cytomegalovirus exposure and HLA in healthy donors. In the PCR, 60 Vbeta and 13 Jbeta primers were used. This table comes from immunoSEQ multiplex PCR, and its TCRdb copy is limited to in-frame clones, with some not included. The table lists about 130,000 clones, about two thirds of them singletons. V shed 5 bases, J shed 7 bases, and the junction held 4 bases outside the gene matches. Germline CDR1 and CDR2: MDHEN and SYDVKM. This CDR3 spans 14 amino acids. A remark on this clone: Its antigen is unidentified.

Study-level points and caveats: Trimming of TCR beta V- and J-genes showed a link, identified in a later analysis, to a missense DCLRE1C variant. Links to common viral pathogens appeared, in a later analysis, for several of the most significant clusters.

The gene calls are TRBV28 and TRBJ1-4; 10 bases align to TRBD1. This receptor was obtained from a woman in her fifties or sixties in good health and CMV-seropositive. Sequenced material: PBMCs. The CDR3 spells CASSRQGAIEKLFF. The CDR3 nucleotides are TGTGCCAGCAGTAGACAGGGGGCGATTGAAAAACTGTTTTTT.